This T cell receptor beta chain was identified in a study of a mutant IDH1 vaccine in newly diagnosed glioma. About the study: It was radiotherapy, temozolomide, or both that patients received previously, with most receiving both.

This CDR3 comprises 17 residues. In germline, CDR1 is SGHTA, CDR2 FQGNSA. The V gene end was trimmed by 0 bases and the J gene end by 1 base; junction bases not matched to a gene: 5. A remark on this clone: The antigen remains unidentified.

The table came from immunoSEQ multiplex PCR; TCRdb's copy has only in-frame clones and leaves some out. The table includes approximately 67,000 clones, around four fifths detected once. General observations from the study: Altogether, 93.3% of patients exhibited vaccine-induced immune responses. Pseudoprogression appeared unlinked to shifts in leading peripheral T cell clonotypes.

The time point denotes: baseline, week 1 (first vaccination visit). Sample treatment: pre-vaccination baseline after standard-of-care therapy. The TCR comes from a woman in her late teens or twenties with glioma. Some clones in this sample may be carry-over from other donors' samples. The starting material was peripheral blood mononuclear cells (PBMCs), obtained from a glioma patient treated with radiotherapy, temozolomide or both. This chain uses TRBV7-2 with TRBJ2-3; TRBD2 agrees at 9 bases. CDR3 in DNA: TGTGCCAGCAGCTTAGCGGGCGGGGGGGTTGGCACAGATACGCAGTATTTT. This gives the protein CASSLAGGGVGTDTQYF.